This is a list of T cell receptor beta chains from one sample in a study of blood T cell repertoires in COVID-19. This table comes from immunoSEQ multiplex PCR, and its TCRdb copy is limited to in-frame clones, with some not included. The sample holds 34,000 or so clones, over 90% seen once. Sequencing input: peripheral blood. All receptors come from a man aged 55 to 69 with active or convalescent COVID-19. Both conserved end residues are part of each CDR3. D genes are given only for firm matches. The size of a clone is reported for some rows only, either as once, few or many, or as a class for expanded clones.

j_gene,d_gene,abundance,v_gene,CDR3aa,CDR3nt
TRBJ1-1,.,.,TRBV7-3,CASSLNRDEYTEAFF,TGTGCCAGCAGCTTAAACAGGGATGAGTACACTGAAGCTTTCTTT
TRBJ2-7,.,.,TRBV6-5,CASSHDFNPYEQYF,TGTGCCAGCAGTCACGACTTCAACCCCTACGAGCAGTACTTC
TRBJ1-4,.,.,TRBV18,CASSPLGRAEKLFF,TGTGCCAGCTCACCACTGGGGAGAGCGGAAAAACTGTTTTTT
TRBJ2-5,.,.,TRBV7-3,CASSLTSAGQETQYF,TGTGCCAGCAGCTTAACGTCGGCAGGGCAAGAGACCCAGTACTTC
TRBJ1-3,.,.,TRBV9,CASSVGRNSGNTIYF,TGTGCCAGCAGCGTAGGGCGGAACTCTGGAAACACCATATATTTT
TRBJ2-5,TRBD2,.,TRBV4-3,CASSQVVTSGRLETQYF,TGCGCCAGCAGCCAAGTAGTGACTAGCGGGAGGTTGGAGACCCAGTACTTC
TRBJ1-1,TRBD1,.,TRBV6-5,CASSYSRDRLNTEAFF,TGTGCCAGCAGTTACTCCAGGGACAGGTTGAACACTGAAGCTTTCTTT
TRBJ2-7,.,.,TRBV5-1,CASSLIPGQTEQYF,TGCGCCAGCAGCTTAATTCCGGGACAAACCGAGCAGTACTTC
TRBJ2-7,.,.,TRBV20-1,CSASHYSYEQYF,TGCAGTGCTAGTCACTACTCCTACGAGCAGTACTTC
TRBJ1-1,TRBD1,few,TRBV5-1,CASSLAVWTGQGGAFF,TGCGCCAGCAGCTTGGCCGTCTGGACAGGGCAGGGTGGAGCTTTCTTT
TRBJ2-1,TRBD2,.,TRBV15,CATSTGTNFNEQFF,TGTGCCACCAGCACCGGGACTAACTTCAATGAGCAGTTCTTC
TRBJ1-6,TRBD1,.,TRBV10-3,CAISVARGLSDSPLHF,TGTGCCATCAGTGTCGCCAGGGGGCTGTCAGATTCACCCCTCCACTTT
TRBJ1-2,.,.,TRBV19,CASSTDSANYGYTF,TGTGCCAGTAGCACTGACAGCGCTAACTATGGCTACACCTTC
TRBJ1-2,TRBD1,.,TRBV19,CASSTGVYYGYTF,TGTGCCAGTTCCACAGGGGTTTATTATGGCTACACCTTC
TRBJ1-2,.,.,TRBV4-2,CASSQPGGGYTF,TGTGCCAGCAGCCAACCTGGAGGGGGCTACACCTTC
TRBJ2-5,.,.,TRBV18,CASSPTLLGGETQYF,TGTGCCAGCTCACCAACCCTCCTAGGAGGGGAGACCCAGTACTTC
TRBJ1-5,.,.,TRBV15,CATSSSNQPQHF,TGTGCCACCAGCAGCTCCAATCAGCCCCAGCATTTT
TRBJ1-2,.,.,TRBV2,CASKGEILNGYTF,TGTGCCAGCAAGGGGGAAATTTTGAATGGCTACACCTTC
TRBJ1-3,.,.,TRBV9,CASSVEPTGNTIYF,TGTGCCAGCAGCGTAGAACCTACTGGAAACACCATATATTTT
TRBJ2-5,.,.,TRBV3-1/TRBV3-2,CASSQGTSQETQYF,TGTGCCAGCAGCCAAGGCACCAGCCAAGAGACCCAGTACTTC
TRBJ1-2,TRBD1,.,TRBV29-1,CSVRQGDGYTF,TGCAGCGTTAGACAGGGAGATGGCTACACCTTC
TRBJ2-2,TRBD2,.,TRBV3-1/TRBV3-2,CASSQGTSGGVTGELFF,TGTGCCAGCAGCCAGGGGACTAGCGGGGGGGTGACCGGGGAGCTGTTTTTT
TRBJ2-1,TRBD2,.,TRBV5-1,CASSLLAGGPGEQFF,TGCGCCAGCAGCTTGTTAGCGGGAGGGCCGGGTGAGCAGTTCTTC
TRBJ1-1,.,.,TRBV9,CASSAWRNTEAFF,TGTGCCAGCAGCGCCTGGAGGAACACTGAAGCTTTCTTT
TRBJ1-5,.,.,TRBV9,CASREGDYSNQPQHF,TGTGCCAGCAGAGAAGGGGATTATAGCAATCAGCCCCAGCATTTT
TRBJ1-2,.,.,TRBV2,CASSTLPVGYGYTF,TGTGCCAGCAGTACCCTCCCCGTCGGCTATGGCTACACCTTC
TRBJ1-5,.,few,TRBV28,CASRPGQYNQPQHF,TGTGCCAGCAGGCCTGGACAGTACAATCAGCCCCAGCATTTT
TRBJ1-3,TRBD1,few,TRBV5-1,CASSITGVAGNTIYF,TGCGCCAGCAGCATAACAGGGGTCGCTGGAAACACCATATATTTT
TRBJ1-2,TRBD1,.,TRBV27,CASSFRQGIGYTF,TGTGCCAGCAGTTTCCGACAGGGTATCGGCTACACCTTC
TRBJ1-2,TRBD1,.,TRBV27,CASSTGQGGFRGGYTF,TGTGCCAGCAGTACGGGACAGGGCGGATTTCGGGGGGGCTACACCTTC
TRBJ2-7,TRBD1,few,TRBV7-8,CASSLGLVGQAVYEQYF,TGTGCCAGCAGCTTAGGCCTTGTGGGACAGGCAGTGTACGAGCAGTACTTC
TRBJ1-1,.,.,TRBV18,CASSRTAHTLNTEAFF,TGTGCCAGCTCACGAACAGCCCATACTCTGAACACTGAAGCTTTCTTT
TRBJ2-1,TRBD2,.,TRBV5-8,CASRAGGGEQFF,TGTGCCAGCAGAGCGGGAGGGGGTGAGCAGTTCTTC
TRBJ1-6,.,.,TRBV6-5,CASSYLSYNSPLHF,TGTGCCAGCAGTTACCTCTCCTATAATTCACCCCTCCACTTT
TRBJ2-1,TRBD2,.,TRBV30,CAWRRTSPYNEQFF,TGTGCCTGGAGGAGGACTAGTCCCTACAATGAGCAGTTCTTC
TRBJ2-5,TRBD2,.,TRBV4-2,CASSQLGTSQETQYF,TGTGCCAGCAGCCAACTCGGGACTAGCCAAGAGACCCAGTACTTC
TRBJ2-7,.,.,TRBV6-5,CASRERTSSYEQYF,TGTGCCAGCAGAGAGCGGACCAGCTCCTACGAGCAGTACTTC